This is a list of T cell receptor beta chains from one sample in a study of cytomegalovirus exposure and HLA in healthy donors. Profiled with immunoSEQ multiplex PCR; TCRdb holds only in-frame clones, not every one. Among around 220,000 clones listed, less than 80% were seen once. Sample: PBMCs. The receptors were gathered from a girl aged 2-10 years in good health and CMV-seronegative. Each CDR3 is given with its conserved first and last residue. The D gene is left open where the match is weak.

V gene	J gene	D gene	CDR3 DNA	CDR3 protein
TRBV30	TRBJ2-2	.	TGTGCCTGGGACAGTCCGAACACCGGGGAGCTGTTTTTT	CAWDSPNTGELFF
TRBV7-7	TRBJ2-1	.	TGTGCCAGCAGCTTAGTACCGCCGGGGAGCTCCTACAATGAGCAGTTCTTC	CASSLVPPGSSYNEQFF
TRBV2	TRBJ1-2	TRBD1	TGTGCCAGCAGTGAAGTGACAGGGTATGGTGGCTACACCTTC	CASSEVTGYGGYTF
TRBV5-1	TRBJ1-4	.	TGCGCCAGCAGCGACAGACCAACTAATGAAAAACTGTTTTTT	CASSDRPTNEKLFF
TRBV4-2	TRBJ2-7	TRBD2	TGTGCCAGCAGCCTAAGTTGGGGTACTAGCGGGGACTACGAGCAGTACTTC	CASSLSWGTSGDYEQYF
TRBV27	TRBJ2-1	.	TGTGCCAGCAGTTTAGGAGGGGTGGGGATGTACAATGAGCAGTTCTTC	CASSLGGVGMYNEQFF
TRBV10-3	TRBJ2-3	.	TGTGCCATCAGTGCATCGGACACTCATTATACGCAGTATTTT	CAISASDTHYTQYF
TRBV5-1	TRBJ1-1	.	TGCGCCAGCAGCTCGGTTACCGGGTTACCTGAAGCTTTCTTT	CASSSVTGLPEAFF
TRBV5-4	TRBJ1-2	.	TGTGCCAGCAGCGGACAGAACTATGGCTACACCTTC	CASSGQNYGYTF
TRBV4-2	TRBJ2-7	.	TGTGCCAGCAGCCAAGAGTACGGTGGGGGGGCGTGGAACGAGCAGTACTTC	CASSQEYGGGAWNEQYF
TRBV5-1	TRBJ2-1	TRBD1	TGCGCCAGCAGCTTCAGACAGGGGGCCCACAATGAGCAGTTCTTC	CASSFRQGAHNEQFF
TRBV27	TRBJ2-1	.	TGTGCCAGCAGTTTAGGACAGCGGAACTACAATGAGCAGTTCTTC	CASSLGQRNYNEQFF
TRBV7-9	TRBJ2-1	.	TGTGCCAGCAGATTGGACTCTGGGACCTACAATGAGCAGTTCTTC	CASRLDSGTYNEQFF
TRBV7-9	TRBJ2-7	TRBD1	TGTGCCAGCAGCTGGCGACAGGGGCAGTACGAGCAGTACTTC	CASSWRQGQYEQYF
TRBV5-5	TRBJ2-7	TRBD2	TGTGCCAGCAGCTTGACTAGCGGAACCTACGAGCAGTACTTC	CASSLTSGTYEQYF
TRBV30	TRBJ2-1	TRBD2	TGTGCCTGGAGCGCCGGGACTAGCTTCATATTAGGGCAGTTCTTC	CAWSAGTSFILGQFF
TRBV15	TRBJ2-1	TRBD2	TGTGCCACCAGCACAGCGGGAGGATCCTACAATGAGCAGTTCTTC	CATSTAGGSYNEQFF
TRBV23-1	TRBJ1-1	TRBD1	TGCGCCAGCAGTCGCAGCGGACAGGACACTGAAGCTTTCTTT	CASSRSGQDTEAFF
TRBV29-1	TRBJ2-5	.	TGCAGCGTTGATTGGGTAGGAAGGAATACTACGCCACAAGAGACCCAGTACTTC	CSVDWVGRNTTPQETQYF
TRBV11-2	TRBJ2-7	TRBD2	TGTGCCAGCAGTTCAGCTAGCGGAAGCTCCTACGAGCAGTACTTC	CASSSASGSSYEQYF
TRBV11-2	TRBJ2-1	.	TGTGCCAGCAGTCCGGACACGAGCTCCTACAATGAGCAGTTCTTC	CASSPDTSSYNEQFF
TRBV25-1	TRBJ2-5	.	TGTGCCAGCAGGGGGGGGACAGGAGTTCAGTTTAGAGAGACCCAGTACTTC	CASRGGTGVQFRETQYF
TRBV4-1	TRBJ1-5	.	TGCGCCAGCAGCCAAGGGCCGTTCCGAAGCAATCAGCCCCAGCATTTT	CASSQGPFRSNQPQHF
TRBV19	TRBJ2-3	TRBD1	TGTGCCAGTAGTGCTTGGACAGGGTATGGCACAGATACGCAGTATTTT	CASSAWTGYGTDTQYF